These T cell receptor beta chains were read from a single sample in a study of shared clonotypes between healthy human individuals. The assay was immunoSEQ multiplex PCR, and TCRdb's table has in-frame clones only and misses some. This sample has some 2 million clones, with 95% found just once. The sample was naive CD4+ T cells sorted from blood. These receptors originate from a man younger than 35 in good health. Both conserved end residues are part of each CDR3. A D gene is named only where the DNA matches it firmly. Rows give clone size only sometimes, using once, few, many, or a class for an expanded clone.

v_call: TRBV7-8; clone_size: -; j_call: TRBJ1-6; d_call: TRBD1; cdr3_aa: CASSLVQGANSPLHF; cdr3_nt: TGTGCCAGCAGCTTAGTTCAGGGGGCAAATTCACCCCTCCACTTT
v_call: TRBV7-9; clone_size: -; j_call: TRBJ2-1; d_call: TRBD1; cdr3_aa: CASSPDRGSTNEQFF; cdr3_nt: TGTGCCAGCAGCCCGGACAGGGGAAGTACGAATGAGCAGTTCTTC
v_call: TRBV7-2; clone_size: -; j_call: TRBJ1-2; d_call: -; cdr3_aa: CASTSDNYGYTF; cdr3_nt: TGTGCCAGCACCTCGGACAACTATGGCTACACCTTC
v_call: TRBV7-2; clone_size: -; j_call: TRBJ2-3; d_call: TRBD1; cdr3_aa: CASSSPGTGTDTQYF; cdr3_nt: TGTGCCAGCAGCTCCCCCGGGACAGGCACAGATACGCAGTATTTT
v_call: TRBV27; clone_size: -; j_call: TRBJ2-2; d_call: -; cdr3_aa: CASSTAGSAGELFF; cdr3_nt: TGTGCCAGCAGTACAGCGGGTAGCGCCGGGGAGCTGTTTTTT
v_call: TRBV6-1; clone_size: -; j_call: TRBJ2-7; d_call: -; cdr3_aa: CASSRQTYEQYF; cdr3_nt: TGTGCCAGCAGCCGACAGACCTACGAGCAGTACTTC
v_call: TRBV2; clone_size: -; j_call: TRBJ2-5; d_call: TRBD1; cdr3_aa: CASTFRQGASPETQYF; cdr3_nt: TGTGCCAGCACCTTTAGACAGGGGGCTTCACCCGAGACCCAGTACTTC
v_call: TRBV6-5; clone_size: once; j_call: TRBJ1-2; d_call: TRBD1; cdr3_aa: CASSRAGTAYGYTF; cdr3_nt: TGTGCCAGCAGCAGAGCCGGGACAGCGTATGGCTACACCTTC
v_call: TRBV5-4; clone_size: -; j_call: TRBJ2-6; d_call: -; cdr3_aa: CASSLLSPGANVLTF; cdr3_nt: TGTGCCAGCAGCTTGTTAAGCCCTGGGGCCAACGTCCTGACTTTC
v_call: TRBV7-3; clone_size: -; j_call: TRBJ1-1; d_call: TRBD1; cdr3_aa: CASSSTGVNTEAFF; cdr3_nt: TGTGCCAGCAGCTCAACAGGGGTCAACACTGAAGCTTTCTTT
v_call: TRBV6-5; clone_size: -; j_call: TRBJ1-1; d_call: -; cdr3_aa: CASSLAGQNTEAFF; cdr3_nt: TGTGCCAGCAGTTTGGCAGGGCAGAACACTGAAGCTTTCTTT
v_call: TRBV7-9; clone_size: -; j_call: TRBJ2-3; d_call: TRBD1; cdr3_aa: CASSLGQEGDTQYF; cdr3_nt: TGTGCCAGCAGCTTGGGACAGGAGGGCGATACGCAGTATTTT
v_call: TRBV18; clone_size: -; j_call: TRBJ1-1; d_call: -; cdr3_aa: CASSPQGNIEAFF; cdr3_nt: TGTGCCAGCTCACCTCAAGGGAACATTGAAGCTTTCTTT
v_call: TRBV2; clone_size: -; j_call: TRBJ1-5; d_call: -; cdr3_aa: CASSELGKGQPQHF; cdr3_nt: TGTGCCAGCAGTGAATTAGGGAAGGGCCAGCCCCAGCATTTT
v_call: TRBV28; clone_size: -; j_call: TRBJ2-7; d_call: -; cdr3_aa: CATLGGPSYEQYF; cdr3_nt: TGTGCCACCCTGGGGGGGCCTTCCTACGAGCAGTACTTC
v_call: TRBV28; clone_size: -; j_call: TRBJ2-6; d_call: TRBD2; cdr3_aa: CASSPSGGFFGANVLTF; cdr3_nt: TGTGCCAGCAGTCCTAGCGGGGGCTTTTTCGGGGCCAACGTCCTGACTTTC
v_call: TRBV7-2; clone_size: -; j_call: TRBJ2-5; d_call: -; cdr3_aa: CASSPLMRGTQYF; cdr3_nt: TGTGCCAGCAGCCCTCTCATGAGGGGGACCCAGTACTTC
v_call: TRBV11-2; clone_size: -; j_call: TRBJ2-7; d_call: -; cdr3_aa: CASSWGSYEQYF; cdr3_nt: TGTGCCAGCAGCTGGGGCTCCTACGAGCAGTACTTC
v_call: TRBV2; clone_size: -; j_call: TRBJ2-3; d_call: -; cdr3_aa: CASSASYTDTQYF; cdr3_nt: TGTGCCAGCAGTGCGAGTTACACAGATACGCAGTATTTT
v_call: TRBV30; clone_size: -; j_call: TRBJ1-5; d_call: TRBD1; cdr3_aa: CAWSGTGGSGQPQHF; cdr3_nt: TGTGCCTGGAGTGGAACAGGGGGATCCGGTCAGCCCCAGCATTTT
v_call: TRBV10-3; clone_size: -; j_call: TRBJ2-2; d_call: -; cdr3_aa: CAISGQEHTGELFF; cdr3_nt: TGTGCCATCAGTGGGCAGGAGCACACCGGGGAGCTGTTTTTT
v_call: TRBV5-1; clone_size: -; j_call: TRBJ2-5; d_call: -; cdr3_aa: CASSLDSYFGETQYF; cdr3_nt: TGCGCCAGCAGCTTGGACAGCTACTTTGGTGAGACCCAGTACTTC
v_call: TRBV7-2; clone_size: -; j_call: TRBJ1-5; d_call: TRBD1; cdr3_aa: CASSLGARQGILGQPQHF; cdr3_nt: TGTGCCAGCAGCTTAGGAGCCCGACAGGGGATCTTAGGCCAGCCCCAGCATTTT
v_call: TRBV15; clone_size: once; j_call: TRBJ1-3; d_call: -; cdr3_aa: CATSRDFAPNSGNTIYF; cdr3_nt: TGTGCCACCAGCAGAGATTTTGCCCCCAACTCTGGAAACACCATATATTTT
v_call: TRBV7-2; clone_size: -; j_call: TRBJ2-6; d_call: -; cdr3_aa: CASSFGQLSANVLTF; cdr3_nt: TGTGCCAGCAGCTTCGGACAACTGTCGGCCAACGTCCTGACTTTC
v_call: TRBV30; clone_size: -; j_call: TRBJ2-3; d_call: TRBD2; cdr3_aa: CAWRGLAGVPDTQYF; cdr3_nt: TGTGCCTGGAGAGGACTAGCGGGAGTACCAGATACGCAGTATTTT
v_call: TRBV30; clone_size: -; j_call: TRBJ1-6; d_call: -; cdr3_aa: CAWSVQGASPLHF; cdr3_nt: TGTGCCTGGAGTGTACAAGGGGCTTCACCCCTCCACTTT
v_call: TRBV5-1; clone_size: -; j_call: TRBJ2-3; d_call: -; cdr3_aa: CASSLYGGQSTDTQYF; cdr3_nt: TGCGCCAGCAGCTTGTATGGCGGACAGAGCACAGATACGCAGTATTTT
v_call: TRBV30; clone_size: once; j_call: TRBJ1-1; d_call: TRBD1; cdr3_aa: CAWSVGGVSTEAFF; cdr3_nt: TGTGCCTGGAGTGTAGGGGGCGTTAGCACTGAAGCTTTCTTT
v_call: TRBV9; clone_size: -; j_call: TRBJ1-3; d_call: -; cdr3_aa: CASSVTTDSGNTIYF; cdr3_nt: TGTGCCAGCAGCGTAACCACCGACTCTGGAAACACCATATATTTT
v_call: TRBV30; clone_size: -; j_call: TRBJ2-5; d_call: TRBD1; cdr3_aa: CAWSLQGGSSETQYF; cdr3_nt: TGTGCCTGGAGTCTACAGGGGGGTTCGTCAGAGACCCAGTACTTC
v_call: TRBV5-1; clone_size: -; j_call: TRBJ2-6; d_call: -; cdr3_aa: CASSFRQNSVGGANVLTF; cdr3_nt: TGCGCCAGCAGCTTCCGACAGAATTCGGTCGGTGGGGCCAACGTCCTGACTTTC
v_call: TRBV7-6; clone_size: -; j_call: TRBJ2-3; d_call: TRBD2; cdr3_aa: CASSPGLAGATDTQYF; cdr3_nt: TGTGCCAGCAGCCCCGGACTAGCGGGGGCCACAGATACGCAGTATTTT
v_call: TRBV2; clone_size: -; j_call: TRBJ2-3; d_call: -; cdr3_aa: CASTPKGLVGDTQYF; cdr3_nt: TGTGCCAGCACCCCGAAAGGGCTAGTTGGTGATACGCAGTATTTT
v_call: TRBV7-2; clone_size: -; j_call: TRBJ2-2; d_call: TRBD2; cdr3_aa: CASSKTSGIPGELFF; cdr3_nt: TGTGCCAGCAGCAAAACTAGCGGGATCCCCGGGGAGCTGTTTTTT
v_call: TRBV5-6; clone_size: -; j_call: TRBJ2-3; d_call: -; cdr3_aa: CASSLDSGTDTQYF; cdr3_nt: TGTGCCAGCAGCTTGGACAGCGGCACAGATACGCAGTATTTT
v_call: TRBV7-3; clone_size: -; j_call: TRBJ2-3; d_call: -; cdr3_aa: CASSTGVGGYTDTQYF; cdr3_nt: TGTGCCAGCAGCACCGGGGTGGGCGGTTACACAGATACGCAGTATTTT
v_call: TRBV28; clone_size: -; j_call: TRBJ1-4; d_call: -; cdr3_aa: CASSLKGWRDEKLFF; cdr3_nt: TGTGCCAGCAGTTTAAAGGGATGGCGCGATGAAAAACTGTTTTTT
v_call: TRBV30; clone_size: -; j_call: TRBJ1-1; d_call: -; cdr3_aa: CAWSVRGRNTEAFF; cdr3_nt: TGTGCCTGGAGTGTAAGGGGCCGGAACACTGAAGCTTTCTTT
v_call: TRBV5-1; clone_size: -; j_call: TRBJ2-5; d_call: -; cdr3_aa: CASSLTVETQYF; cdr3_nt: TGCGCCAGCAGCTTGACAGTGGAGACCCAGTACTTC
v_call: TRBV5-4; clone_size: once; j_call: TRBJ2-7; d_call: -; cdr3_aa: CASSDKSGGAVRSEQYF; cdr3_nt: TGTGCCAGCAGCGACAAGTCCGGCGGGGCCGTACGGAGCGAGCAGTACTTC
v_call: TRBV5-4; clone_size: -; j_call: TRBJ2-1; d_call: -; cdr3_aa: CASSLGGSSYNEQFF; cdr3_nt: TGTGCCAGCAGCTTGGGCGGTAGCTCCTACAATGAGCAGTTCTTC
v_call: TRBV6-1; clone_size: -; j_call: TRBJ2-7; d_call: -; cdr3_aa: CASSEGPSGQGSYEQYF; cdr3_nt: TGTGCCAGCAGTGAAGGCCCCTCGGGGCAGGGCTCCTACGAGCAGTACTTC
v_call: TRBV7-2; clone_size: -; j_call: TRBJ2-7; d_call: TRBD1; cdr3_aa: CASSLAAGTGSGEQYF; cdr3_nt: TGTGCCAGCAGCTTAGCCGCCGGGACAGGGTCTGGCGAGCAGTACTTC
v_call: TRBV10-3; clone_size: -; j_call: TRBJ1-1; d_call: TRBD1; cdr3_aa: CAIRPWGTGRGDTEAFF; cdr3_nt: TGTGCCATCAGACCTTGGGGGACAGGGAGAGGGGACACTGAAGCTTTCTTT
v_call: TRBV5-4; clone_size: -; j_call: TRBJ1-6; d_call: -; cdr3_aa: CASSPDGGMSNSPLHF; cdr3_nt: TGTGCCAGCAGCCCCGATGGGGGTATGAGCAATTCACCCCTCCACTTT
v_call: TRBV14; clone_size: -; j_call: TRBJ2-7; d_call: TRBD1; cdr3_aa: CASSLRQGGEQYF; cdr3_nt: TGTGCCAGCAGCCTGAGACAGGGGGGCGAGCAGTACTTC
v_call: TRBV4-1; clone_size: -; j_call: TRBJ2-5; d_call: -; cdr3_aa: CASSHQETQYF; cdr3_nt: TGCGCCAGCAGCCACCAAGAGACCCAGTACTTC
v_call: TRBV2; clone_size: -; j_call: TRBJ1-1; d_call: -; cdr3_aa: CASSDDGNTEAFF; cdr3_nt: TGTGCCAGCAGTGATGACGGGAACACTGAAGCTTTCTTT